The present TCR beta chain was sequenced within a study of T cells after yellow fever vaccination. Between the trimmed V and J ends, which lost 4 bases and 5 bases, there was a span of 20 bases. This CDR3 contains 16 residues. From germline, CDR1 is MNHEY and CDR2 SVGEGT. TCRdb independently ran MiXCR on the 5' RACE reads; one entry per CDR3 protein. Here the sample spans about 400,000 distinct CDR3 sequences, 11% being singletons. This clonotype was counted only a few times. The material was PBMCs, obtained on the day of the first yellow fever vaccination. The chain carries TRBV6-2 or TRBV6-3 and TRBJ2-5, with a weak D call TRBD1 (6 bases). The sequence was obtained from a man in his late teens or twenties who received the YFV17D yellow fever vaccine. The CDR3 DNA reads TGTGCCAGCAGTTTGCCCTGGACAGCCCAGATGGAGACCCAGTACTTC. This encodes CASSLPWTAQMETQYF.